This is a list of T cell receptor beta chains from one sample in a study of shared clonotypes between healthy human individuals. Profiling relied on immunoSEQ multiplex PCR, and the TCRdb table lists in-frame clones only, not all of them. The sample has about 1.5 million clones; over 95% are singletons. The source material was naive CD4+ T cells sorted from blood. Receptors originate from a young man in good health. The CDR3 runs from the conserved cysteine through the conserved F or W. D genes are given only for firm matches. Size is stated for part of the rows, as once, few or many counts, or as a class when the clone is expanded.

D gene: TRBD2; V gene: TRBV5-4; clone size: -; J gene: TRBJ2-2; CDR3 DNA: TGTGCCAGCAGGGGGGGGACTAGTTTAAACACCGGGGAGCTGTTTTTT; CDR3 protein: CASRGGTSLNTGELFF
D gene: TRBD1; V gene: TRBV18; clone size: -; J gene: TRBJ1-4; CDR3 DNA: TGTGCCAGCTCATTTGACAGGGGGCGCTATGAAAAACTGTTTTTT; CDR3 protein: CASSFDRGRYEKLFF
D gene: -; V gene: TRBV10-1; clone size: -; J gene: TRBJ2-5; CDR3 DNA: TGCGCCAGCAGTATGGGTACGGGGCAAGAGACCCAGTACTTC; CDR3 protein: CASSMGTGQETQYF
D gene: -; V gene: TRBV7-3; clone size: once; J gene: TRBJ2-3; CDR3 DNA: TGTGCCAGCAGCCCTGGCTTGTCAGGGATTGTTACAGATACGCAGTATTTT; CDR3 protein: CASSPGLSGIVTDTQYF
D gene: -; V gene: TRBV5-1; clone size: -; J gene: TRBJ2-3; CDR3 DNA: TGCGCCAGCGGTGCAGGAGTCACAGATACGCAGTATTTT; CDR3 protein: CASGAGVTDTQYF
D gene: -; V gene: TRBV29-1; clone size: -; J gene: TRBJ2-7; CDR3 DNA: TGCAGCGGCACTATGGATAGCACAAAGCAGTACTTC; CDR3 protein: CSGTMDSTKQYF
D gene: -; V gene: TRBV29-1; clone size: -; J gene: TRBJ1-1; CDR3 DNA: TGCAGCGGTCGAACAGGGTTGAACACTGAAGCTTTCTTT; CDR3 protein: CSGRTGLNTEAFF
D gene: -; V gene: TRBV10-3; clone size: -; J gene: TRBJ2-1; CDR3 DNA: TGTGCCATCAGTGGCGGCAACAATGAGCAGTTCTTC; CDR3 protein: CAISGGNNEQFF
D gene: TRBD1; V gene: TRBV5-1; clone size: once; J gene: TRBJ2-5; CDR3 DNA: TGCGCCAGCAGCTCAGCCGGGACAGGCCAAGAGACCCAGTACTTC; CDR3 protein: CASSSAGTGQETQYF
D gene: TRBD1; V gene: TRBV28; clone size: -; J gene: TRBJ1-5; CDR3 DNA: TGTGCCAGCAGTACCCCTTTGGGACAGCTCAATCAGCCCCAGCATTTT; CDR3 protein: CASSTPLGQLNQPQHF
D gene: -; V gene: TRBV28; clone size: -; J gene: TRBJ1-5; CDR3 DNA: TGTGCCAGCAGCTCCGGGCCGCCCGATCAGCCCCAGCATTTT; CDR3 protein: CASSSGPPDQPQHF
D gene: -; V gene: TRBV5-4; clone size: -; J gene: TRBJ1-2; CDR3 DNA: TGTGCCAGCAGCTTGCCTGGGGGAGGGCGGAACTATGGCTACACCTTC; CDR3 protein: CASSLPGGGRNYGYTF
D gene: TRBD2; V gene: TRBV5-1; clone size: -; J gene: TRBJ2-7; CDR3 DNA: TGCGCCAGCAGCTTTGGGCTAGCGGGAGGACCCTACGAGCAGTACTTC; CDR3 protein: CASSFGLAGGPYEQYF
D gene: -; V gene: TRBV23-1; clone size: once; J gene: TRBJ2-1; CDR3 DNA: TGCGCCAGCAGTCCAACCTATCGAGCGGCAGGGGCGCGGGATGAGCAGTTCTTC; CDR3 protein: CASSPTYRAAGARDEQFF
D gene: TRBD1; V gene: TRBV5-1; clone size: -; J gene: TRBJ2-4; CDR3 DNA: TGCGCCAGCAGCTTGTCAGGGGGCGAGAACATTCAGTACTTC; CDR3 protein: CASSLSGGENIQYF
D gene: -; V gene: TRBV5-4; clone size: -; J gene: TRBJ2-7; CDR3 DNA: TGTGCCAGCAGCCGGTCGTTGGAGCAGTACTTC; CDR3 protein: CASSRSLEQYF
D gene: -; V gene: TRBV9; clone size: -; J gene: TRBJ2-1; CDR3 DNA: TGTGCCAGCAGCCTTTTGGGGCACGCAACCAATGAGCAGTTCTTC; CDR3 protein: CASSLLGHATNEQFF
D gene: -; V gene: TRBV6-4; clone size: -; J gene: TRBJ1-5; CDR3 DNA: TGTGCCAGCAGTGACTCGAGTCCGGTGTTGGGGGGGAATCAGCCCCAGCATTTT; CDR3 protein: CASSDSSPVLGGNQPQHF
D gene: TRBD2; V gene: TRBV5-3; clone size: -; J gene: TRBJ2-1; CDR3 DNA: TGTGCCAGAAGCCAAAGCGGGAGTAGGGAGCAGTTCTTC; CDR3 protein: CARSQSGSREQFF
D gene: -; V gene: TRBV5-1; clone size: -; J gene: TRBJ2-1; CDR3 DNA: TGCGCCAGCAGCCCTCGACTCAAAAGCTCCTACAATGAGCAGTTCTTC; CDR3 protein: CASSPRLKSSYNEQFF
D gene: -; V gene: TRBV5-1; clone size: -; J gene: TRBJ2-1; CDR3 DNA: TGCGCCAGCAGCTTGGCGGCAGGGAGAGTAAATGAGCAGTTCTTC; CDR3 protein: CASSLAAGRVNEQFF
D gene: -; V gene: TRBV7-9; clone size: -; J gene: TRBJ2-1; CDR3 DNA: TGTGCCAGCAGCTGGAGGGAGGGGGGTGAGCAGTTCTTC; CDR3 protein: CASSWREGGEQFF
D gene: -; V gene: TRBV7-2; clone size: -; J gene: TRBJ2-5; CDR3 DNA: TGTGCCAGCAGCCATTACACGGAGACCCAGTACTTC; CDR3 protein: CASSHYTETQYF
D gene: TRBD1; V gene: TRBV6-5; clone size: once; J gene: TRBJ2-1; CDR3 DNA: TGTGCCAGCAGTTACTCGGGACAGGGCAATGAGCAGTTCTTC; CDR3 protein: CASSYSGQGNEQFF
D gene: TRBD1; V gene: TRBV6-6; clone size: -; J gene: TRBJ2-5; CDR3 DNA: TGTGCCAGCAGCCCGGACAGGGGACAAGAGACCCAGTACTTC; CDR3 protein: CASSPDRGQETQYF
D gene: -; V gene: TRBV25-1; clone size: -; J gene: TRBJ2-7; CDR3 DNA: TGTGCCAGCAGTGGGCGCCGGGGGAACGAGCAGTACTTC; CDR3 protein: CASSGRRGNEQYF
D gene: -; V gene: TRBV6-5; clone size: -; J gene: TRBJ2-7; CDR3 DNA: TGTGCCAGCAGTTACTCGAGTAGGGGCGGTACCTACGAGCAGTACTTC; CDR3 protein: CASSYSSRGGTYEQYF
D gene: TRBD2; V gene: TRBV7-2; clone size: -; J gene: TRBJ2-7; CDR3 DNA: TGTGCCAGCAGCTTGCGGGGGACCCCCCCCTACGAGCAGTACTTC; CDR3 protein: CASSLRGTPPYEQYF
D gene: -; V gene: TRBV28; clone size: -; J gene: TRBJ2-7; CDR3 DNA: TGTGCCAGCAGTTTCCTCTTCGACGACTACGAGCAGTACTTC; CDR3 protein: CASSFLFDDYEQYF
D gene: TRBD1; V gene: TRBV7-8; clone size: -; J gene: TRBJ2-7; CDR3 DNA: TGTGCCAGCACCACAATTACCGGGACAGGGGTCCACGAGCAGTACTTC; CDR3 protein: CASTTITGTGVHEQYF
D gene: -; V gene: TRBV9; clone size: -; J gene: TRBJ1-4; CDR3 DNA: TGTGCCAGCAGCTCAAGGCAGGGGACTAATGAAAAACTGTTTTTT; CDR3 protein: CASSSRQGTNEKLFF
D gene: -; V gene: TRBV20-1; clone size: -; J gene: TRBJ2-3; CDR3 DNA: TGCAGTGCTAGAAAGGCAGATACGCAGTATTTT; CDR3 protein: CSARKADTQYF
D gene: TRBD1; V gene: TRBV29-1; clone size: -; J gene: TRBJ1-2; CDR3 DNA: TGCAGCGTGGACAAGGGACAGGGCTTTTATGGCTACACCTTC; CDR3 protein: CSVDKGQGFYGYTF
D gene: TRBD2; V gene: TRBV29-1; clone size: -; J gene: TRBJ2-2; CDR3 DNA: TGCAGCGTTAAAGGACTAGCGGGAGGAAGGACCGGGGAGCTGTTTTTT; CDR3 protein: CSVKGLAGGRTGELFF
D gene: TRBD2; V gene: TRBV19; clone size: -; J gene: TRBJ2-3; CDR3 DNA: TGTGCCAGTAGTATAGATCGGGGACTAGCGGGACTCACAGATACGCAGTATTTT; CDR3 protein: CASSIDRGLAGLTDTQYF
D gene: -; V gene: TRBV2; clone size: -; J gene: TRBJ2-7; CDR3 DNA: TGTGCCAGCAAGAGGGATAGCTCCTACGAGCAGTACTTC; CDR3 protein: CASKRDSSYEQYF
D gene: TRBD2; V gene: TRBV9; clone size: -; J gene: TRBJ2-7; CDR3 DNA: TGTGCCAGCAGTCTCAACCCGGGGACTAGCCCCTACGAGCAGTACTTC; CDR3 protein: CASSLNPGTSPYEQYF
D gene: -; V gene: TRBV5-1; clone size: -; J gene: TRBJ1-1; CDR3 DNA: TGCGCCAGCAGCTTACCAGCTAACAGCGCTGAAGCTTTCTTT; CDR3 protein: CASSLPANSAEAFF
D gene: -; V gene: TRBV2; clone size: -; J gene: TRBJ2-7; CDR3 DNA: TGTGCCAGCAGGGCGGACAGCTACGAGCAGTACTTC; CDR3 protein: CASRADSYEQYF
D gene: -; V gene: TRBV30; clone size: -; J gene: TRBJ1-2; CDR3 DNA: TGTGCCTGGAGTGATGTTGTTGGTGATGGGGGCTACACCTTC; CDR3 protein: CAWSDVVGDGGYTF
D gene: TRBD2; V gene: TRBV6-6; clone size: -; J gene: TRBJ2-7; CDR3 DNA: TGTGCCAGCAGTTACGTTGCGGGAGCGTCCGAGCAGTACTTC; CDR3 protein: CASSYVAGASEQYF
D gene: -; V gene: TRBV5-1; clone size: -; J gene: TRBJ2-1; CDR3 DNA: TGCGCCAGCAGCTACCCCCGGGGCAGGGTGGTAGATGAGCAGTTCTTC; CDR3 protein: CASSYPRGRVVDEQFF
D gene: -; V gene: TRBV11-2; clone size: -; J gene: TRBJ2-7; CDR3 DNA: TGTGCCAGCAGCTTCAGGGACTCCTCGTCCTACGAGCAGTACTTC; CDR3 protein: CASSFRDSSSYEQYF
D gene: -; V gene: TRBV28; clone size: -; J gene: TRBJ1-3; CDR3 DNA: TGTGCCAGCAGTACGAGGGAATCTGGAAACACCATATATTTT; CDR3 protein: CASSTRESGNTIYF
D gene: -; V gene: TRBV5-6; clone size: -; J gene: TRBJ2-5; CDR3 DNA: TGTGCCAGCAGCTTCACAGGGATTCAAGAGACCCAGTACTTC; CDR3 protein: CASSFTGIQETQYF
D gene: -; V gene: TRBV10-3; clone size: -; J gene: TRBJ1-1; CDR3 DNA: TGTGCCATCAGCGCAGAACAGAACACTGAAGCTTTCTTT; CDR3 protein: CAISAEQNTEAFF
D gene: TRBD2; V gene: TRBV2; clone size: -; J gene: TRBJ2-3; CDR3 DNA: TGTGCCAGCAGTGTTACTAGCGGACCCACAGATACGCAGTATTTT; CDR3 protein: CASSVTSGPTDTQYF
D gene: -; V gene: TRBV28; clone size: -; J gene: TRBJ2-1; CDR3 DNA: TGTGCCAGCAGACATTCTCGGGGGAGCTCCTACAATGAGCAGTTCTTC; CDR3 protein: CASRHSRGSSYNEQFF
D gene: -; V gene: TRBV19; clone size: -; J gene: TRBJ2-3; CDR3 DNA: TGTGCCAGTAGTGCCTGGGCAGCTACAAGCACAGATACGCAGTATTTT; CDR3 protein: CASSAWAATSTDTQYF
D gene: -; V gene: TRBV19; clone size: -; J gene: TRBJ1-3; CDR3 DNA: TGTGCCAGTAGTACGGTAACCTCCTCTGGAAACACCATATATTTT; CDR3 protein: CASSTVTSSGNTIYF
D gene: -; V gene: TRBV9; clone size: -; J gene: TRBJ2-3; CDR3 DNA: TGTGCCAGCAGCGTAGTAGGAGGGAGTTTAGATACGCAGTATTTT; CDR3 protein: CASSVVGGSLDTQYF
D gene: -; V gene: TRBV7-6; clone size: -; J gene: TRBJ2-5; CDR3 DNA: TGTGCCAGCAGCCCGGACGGGGAGACCCAGTACTTC; CDR3 protein: CASSPDGETQYF
D gene: -; V gene: TRBV4-2; clone size: -; J gene: TRBJ1-5; CDR3 DNA: TGTGCCAGCAGCCGCCTAGGGACAACGGACAGCAATCAGCCCCAGCATTTT; CDR3 protein: CASSRLGTTDSNQPQHF
D gene: -; V gene: TRBV28; clone size: once; J gene: TRBJ1-2; CDR3 DNA: TGTGCCAGCAGTCTAGGGACACCTAACTATGGCTACACCTTC; CDR3 protein: CASSLGTPNYGYTF
D gene: TRBD2; V gene: TRBV6-5; clone size: -; J gene: TRBJ2-7; CDR3 DNA: TGTGCCAGCAGTCTAGCGGGAGCCCTCTCTTCCGAGCAGTACTTC; CDR3 protein: CASSLAGALSSEQYF
D gene: TRBD1; V gene: TRBV6-5; clone size: -; J gene: TRBJ2-2; CDR3 DNA: TGTGCCAGCAGCCGAGGACAGGGGGCGCACGGGGAGCTGTTTTTT; CDR3 protein: CASSRGQGAHGELFF
D gene: TRBD1; V gene: TRBV6-1; clone size: -; J gene: TRBJ2-2; CDR3 DNA: TGTGCCAGCCCCGGGACAGGGGGCGGCGGGGAGCTGTTTTTT; CDR3 protein: CASPGTGGGGELFF
D gene: -; V gene: TRBV7-2; clone size: once; J gene: TRBJ2-7; CDR3 DNA: TGTGCCAGCAGCTTGAGGGACCTCGAGCAGTACTTC; CDR3 protein: CASSLRDLEQYF